Included here is one TCR beta chain sequence, with context. Its cognate antigen is unknown. Clones were sequenced by immunoSEQ multiplex PCR, and TCRdb holds only the in-frame ones, with some missing. Among 150,000 to 200,000 clones, around 92% were seen once, and the ten largest hold more than 3.5%. The CDR3 runs 14 residues. Germline CDR1 is LNHDA and CDR2 is SQIVND (reference sequence). Trimming removed 10 bases from V and 6 bases from J; junction bases left unmatched: 9. The sample is drawn from a study of cytomegalovirus exposure and HLA in healthy donors. Broader study findings: One later analysis, an examination of the roughly 130 validation repertoires, found that first-cohort TCR clusters tended to co-occur in them. In vitro, three CMV-associated chains proved specific for CMV antigens. While the bulk of TCR sequences proved rare, some public TCRs turned up in many donors.

The TCR sequence derives from a man younger than 35 in good health and CMV-seropositive. V usage is TRBV19 and J usage is TRBJ2-2, with TRBD1 identical over 9 bases. The sequencing input was PBMCs. The CDR3 DNA is TGTGCCATTGGAGGGACAGGGAGCGCCGGGGAGCTGTTTTTT. As protein: CAIGGTGSAGELFF.